This is a list of T cell receptor beta chains from one sample in a study of early T cells in non-severe SARS-CoV-2 infection. Each CDR3 protein is one row after TCRdb ran MiXCR on the 5' RACE reads. The sample includes around 99,000 distinct CDR3 sequences, 11% of them seen just once. Sequencing was done on a sample of whole blood. These receptors were obtained from an adult who was a healthcare worker with PCR-confirmed SARS-CoV-2 infection or an uninfected control (not recorded which). Both conserved end residues are part of each CDR3. D genes are given only for firm matches. Some rows mark clone size as missing; the rest say once, few, many or name a class of expanded clone.

J	size	D	V	DNA	CDR3
TRBJ1-4	-	-	TRBV29-1	TGCAGCGTTGAGGTGGCAGGGCGAGATGAAAAACTGTTTTTT	CSVEVAGRDEKLFF
TRBJ2-2	-	-	TRBV27	TGTGCCAGCAGTGCAGCGGGCCGAAACACCGGGGAGCTGTTTTTT	CASSAAGRNTGELFF
TRBJ2-7	few	TRBD1	TRBV5-1	TGCGCCAGCAGCTTGGAGGGGACAGGGGATGGGCAGTACTTC	CASSLEGTGDGQYF
TRBJ2-3	-	-	TRBV29-1	TGCAGCGTTGAAACCGGGACAACGGCAGATACGCAGTATTTT	CSVETGTTADTQYF
TRBJ2-1	-	TRBD2	TRBV9	TGTGCCAGCAGCGTAACGTTAAGCGGGGTTGGTGAGCAGTTCTTC	CASSVTLSGVGEQFF
TRBJ1-4	-	-	TRBV20-1	TGCAGTGCATCTGGGCGGGAAAAACTGTTTTTT	CSASGREKLFF
TRBJ2-7	-	TRBD2	TRBV12-3/TRBV12-4	TGTGCCAGCAGTCGTGGACTAGCGGGAGTCTCCTACGAGCAGTACTTC	CASSRGLAGVSYEQYF
TRBJ2-1	-	-	TRBV2	TGTGCCAGCAGTGAAGTTCCGGATGAGCAGTTCTTC	CASSEVPDEQFF
TRBJ2-3	many	-	TRBV27	TGTGCCAGCAGTTTAACCCCCTTGGTTAGCGGATCCACAGATACGCAGTATTTT	CASSLTPLVSGSTDTQYF
TRBJ2-7	few	-	TRBV29-1	TGCAGCGTTGGGAGCAGGACAGCCGAGCAGTACTTC	CSVGSRTAEQYF
TRBJ2-7	few	TRBD2	TRBV7-8	TGTGCCAGCAGCCCCTCGACTAGCGGGAGTTGGGAGCAGTACTTC	CASSPSTSGSWEQYF
TRBJ2-1	many	TRBD2	TRBV27	TGTGCCAGCAGTTTATCGCGCGGGAGGTCTCAGAAGCAGTTCTTC	CASSLSRGRSQKQFF
TRBJ1-1	-	-	TRBV12-3/TRBV12-4	TGTGCCAGCAGTTTAGCAATCAAGGCTGAAGCTTTCTTT	CASSLAIKAEAFF
TRBJ2-7	few	TRBD2	TRBV7-9	TGTGCCAGCAGCGAGGGACTAGCGGGAACACGTCCTTACGAGCAGTACTTC	CASSEGLAGTRPYEQYF
TRBJ1-6	few	-	TRBV28	TGTGCCAGCAGTGACGCGGATTCACCCCTCCACTTT	CASSDADSPLHF
TRBJ1-5	many	-	TRBV27	TGTGCCAGCAGGCCTTTGGGGGATCGCCAGCCCCAGCATTTT	CASRPLGDRQPQHF
TRBJ2-7	few	-	TRBV20-1	TGCAGTGTCGGGGAATACTACGAGCAGTACTTC	CSVGEYYEQYF
TRBJ2-5	few	-	TRBV18	TGTGCCAGCTCACCCGAAGGGACATCAAAGACCCAGTACTTC	CASSPEGTSKTQYF
TRBJ1-6	few	-	TRBV27	TGTGCCAGCAGTTCAGGGGACTATAATTCACCCCTCCACTTT	CASSSGDYNSPLHF
TRBJ2-7	many	-	TRBV5-6	TGTGCCAGCAGCCCAACCTACGAGCAGTACTTC	CASSPTYEQYF
TRBJ1-5	-	-	TRBV12-3/TRBV12-4	TGTGCCAGCGGGTCGCACAGGGGCAATCAGCCCCAGCATTTT	CASGSHRGNQPQHF
TRBJ2-7	many	-	TRBV29-1	TGCAGCGTCAGAGACTACGAGCAGTACTTC	CSVRDYEQYF
TRBJ2-2	few	-	TRBV30	TGTGCCTGGAGTGAGTCAGGACGGCCCACCGGGGAGCTGTTTTTT	CAWSESGRPTGELFF
TRBJ2-7	-	TRBD1	TRBV11-2	TGTGCCAGCAGCGCACTCACGCGGTTCCGGGACAGAAAATACGAGCAGTACTTC	CASSALTRFRDRKYEQYF
TRBJ2-3	few	TRBD2	TRBV11-3	TGTGCCAGCAGCTTAGGCCGGACTAGCGGTACAGATACGCAGTATTTT	CASSLGRTSGTDTQYF
TRBJ2-4	many	-	TRBV6-1	TGTGCCAGCAGTGAAGGGCCGGAGGGAGACATTCAGTACTTC	CASSEGPEGDIQYF
TRBJ1-6	few	-	TRBV7-9	TGTGCCAGCAGCCCAGGGTTTTCACCCCTCCACTTT	CASSPGFSPLHF
TRBJ2-7	many	TRBD2	TRBV5-1	TGCGCCAGCAGCCAGGGACTAGCGGAATCCTACGAGCAGTACTTC	CASSQGLAESYEQYF
TRBJ2-6	many	-	TRBV7-9	TGTGCCAGCAGCTTATCTGGATCTGGGGCCAACGTCCTGACTTTC	CASSLSGSGANVLTF
TRBJ1-3	few	-	TRBV18	TGTGCCAGCTCACCACTCCCTCTCGCATCGGGGACTGCCGGAAACACCATATATTTT	CASSPLPLASGTAGNTIYF
TRBJ2-2	-	-	TRBV12-3/TRBV12-4	TGTGCCAGCAGTTTTGAAAGGGGCAACGGGGAGCTGTTTTTT	CASSFERGNGELFF
TRBJ1-4	few	-	TRBV2	TGTGCCAGCAGTGCTTATCCTAATGAAAAACTGTTTTTT	CASSAYPNEKLFF
TRBJ2-1	few	TRBD1	TRBV5-1	TGCGCCAGCAGCCAATTGACAGGGGCCTACAATGAGCAGTTCTTC	CASSQLTGAYNEQFF
TRBJ2-7	many	TRBD2	TRBV28	TGTGCCAGCAGTTTATTCTCTAGCGGGACCTACGAGCAGTACTTC	CASSLFSSGTYEQYF
TRBJ2-1	many	-	TRBV27	TGTGCCAGCAGTTTAAACCAGGGATCGGGCAATGAGCAGTTCTTC	CASSLNQGSGNEQFF
TRBJ2-4	-	-	TRBV7-9	TGTGCCAGCAGCTTAGGAGGGTCGGATGTAGACATTCAGTACTTC	CASSLGGSDVDIQYF
TRBJ2-1	many	TRBD2	TRBV10-2	TGCGCCAGCAGTTCTGGACTAGCGGGGACCTCGGGCAATGAGCAGTTCTTC	CASSSGLAGTSGNEQFF
TRBJ1-5	few	-	TRBV5-5	TGTGCCAGCAGCTTCAGGGTTAGCAATCAGCCCCAGCATTTT	CASSFRVSNQPQHF
TRBJ2-1	few	-	TRBV7-2	TGTGCCAGCAGCTTTTTGGCGGGTAGAAATGAGCAGTTCTTC	CASSFLAGRNEQFF
TRBJ2-7	many	TRBD1	TRBV20-1	TGCAGTGCTCAAACAGGGGCTTACTCCTACGAGCAGTACTTC	CSAQTGAYSYEQYF
TRBJ2-1	-	TRBD2	TRBV7-2	TGTGCCAGCAGCGCCGGACTAGCGGGAAGTGAGCAGTTCTTC	CASSAGLAGSEQFF
TRBJ2-7	few	-	TRBV20-1	TGCAGTGCTAGGGACCTTGGGATTACCTACGAGCAGTACTTC	CSARDLGITYEQYF
TRBJ2-5	-	-	TRBV29-1	TGCAGCGTTGAGTTTGGGGAAGAGACCCAGTACTTC	CSVEFGEETQYF
TRBJ2-2	many	-	TRBV2	TGTGCCAGCAGTGAATGGTCTAGGGCCGGGGAGCTGTTTTTT	CASSEWSRAGELFF
TRBJ2-5	-	TRBD2	TRBV27	TGTGCCAGCAGCACCCGGGCTAGCGGGAGTAGGGAGACCCAGTACTTC	CASSTRASGSRETQYF